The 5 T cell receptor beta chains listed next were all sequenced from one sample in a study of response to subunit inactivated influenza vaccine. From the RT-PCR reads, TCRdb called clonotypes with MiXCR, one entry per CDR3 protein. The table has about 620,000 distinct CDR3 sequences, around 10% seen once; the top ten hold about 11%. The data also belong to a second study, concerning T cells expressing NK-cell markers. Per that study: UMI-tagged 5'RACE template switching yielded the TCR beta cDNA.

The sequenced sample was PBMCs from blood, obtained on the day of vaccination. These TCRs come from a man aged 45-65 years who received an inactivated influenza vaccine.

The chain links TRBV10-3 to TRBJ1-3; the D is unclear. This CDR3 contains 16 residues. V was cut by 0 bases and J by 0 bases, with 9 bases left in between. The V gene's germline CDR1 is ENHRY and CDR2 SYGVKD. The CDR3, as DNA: TGTGCCATCAGTGAGTCTGGGCGGATCTCTGGAAACACCATATATTTT. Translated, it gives CAISESGRISGNTIYF.

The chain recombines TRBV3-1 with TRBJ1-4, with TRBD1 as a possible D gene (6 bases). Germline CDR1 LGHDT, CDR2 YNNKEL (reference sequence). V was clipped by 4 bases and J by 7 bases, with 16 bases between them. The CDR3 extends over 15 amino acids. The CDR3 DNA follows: TGTGCCAGCAGCCGAACAGGGCAGAATGGTGAAAAACTGTTTTTT. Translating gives CASSRTGQNGEKLFF.

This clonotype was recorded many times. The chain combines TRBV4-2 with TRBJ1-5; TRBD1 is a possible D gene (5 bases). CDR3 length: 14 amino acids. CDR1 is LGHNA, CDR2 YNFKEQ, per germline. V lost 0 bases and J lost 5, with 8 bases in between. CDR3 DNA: TGTGCCAGCAGCCAAGATGGGGCGGATCAGCCCCAGCATTTT. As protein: CASSQDGADQPQHF.

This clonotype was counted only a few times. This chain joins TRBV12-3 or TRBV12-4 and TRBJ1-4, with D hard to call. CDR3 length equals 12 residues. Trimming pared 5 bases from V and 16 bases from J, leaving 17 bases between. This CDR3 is CASSTLPAGEFF. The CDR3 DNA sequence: TGTGCCAGCAGTACTCTACCAGCGGGAGAGTTTTTT.

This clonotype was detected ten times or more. CDR3 bases: TGCGCCAGCAGCTTGGTTTCAGGGGCCAGCACAGATACGCAGTATTTT. It encodes CASSLVSGASTDTQYF. The chain uses TRBV5-1 and TRBJ2-3, with D possibly matching TRBD1 (6 bases). The germline CDR1 and CDR2 sequences are SGHRS and YFSETQ. The CDR3 has 16 residues. V was clipped by 0 bases and J by 0 bases, with 11 bases between them.